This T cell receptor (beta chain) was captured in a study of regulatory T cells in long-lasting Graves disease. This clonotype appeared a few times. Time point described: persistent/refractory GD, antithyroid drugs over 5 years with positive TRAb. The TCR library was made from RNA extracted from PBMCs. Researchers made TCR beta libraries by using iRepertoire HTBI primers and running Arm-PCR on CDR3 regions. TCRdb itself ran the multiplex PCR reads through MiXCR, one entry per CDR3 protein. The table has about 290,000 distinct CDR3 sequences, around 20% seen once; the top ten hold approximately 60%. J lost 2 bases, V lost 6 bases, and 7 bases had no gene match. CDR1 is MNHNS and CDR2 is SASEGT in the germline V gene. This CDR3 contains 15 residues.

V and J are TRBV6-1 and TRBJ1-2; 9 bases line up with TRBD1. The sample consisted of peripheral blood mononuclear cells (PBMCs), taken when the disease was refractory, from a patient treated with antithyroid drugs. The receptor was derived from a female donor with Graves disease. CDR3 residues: CASRPGGTGNYGYTF. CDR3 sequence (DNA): TGTGCCAGCAGGCCGGGCGGGACAGGGAACTATGGCTACACCTTC.